Many counts were recorded for the clone carrying this T cell receptor beta chain. The CDR3 totals 15 residues. Germline CDR1 MNHGY, CDR2 SVAAGI. The source of the sample is a study of CD4 and CD8 cells across lung adenocarcinoma regions. Localized lung adenocarcinoma, a non-small cell lung cancer, affected the donors. From the PCR reads, TCRdb called clonotypes with MiXCR, one entry per CDR3 protein. The table has about 18,000 distinct CDR3 sequences, approximately 50% seen once. The sample comprised CD8+ T cells from the margin of a lung tumor. The J gene is TRBJ2-3, the V gene TRBV6-9, with a tentative D call TRBD1 (6 bases). The J call may be incorrect, as the DNA end agrees better with TRBJ2-5. The receptor was derived from a male donor with lung adenocarcinoma. The CD4 and CD8 labels of this study may be unreliable. The chain's CDR3 is CASRQPEQGWETQYF. DNA for the CDR3: TGTGCCAGCAGACAACCCGAACAGGGTTGGGAGACCCAGTACTTC.